This T cell receptor (beta chain) came from a study of T cell responses to AZD1222 COVID-19 vaccine. Regarding this clone: Its target is not known.

Overall study results and limits: Repertoire samples came only from after the peak T cell response.

CDR3 length equals 15 residues. Germline CDR1 reads SGHRS; CDR2 reads YFSETQ. The trim removed 4 bases at V and 5 bases at J, leaving 11 bases unmatched. Libraries were prepared by immunoSEQ multiplex PCR; TCRdb keeps only in-frame clonotypes and omits some of them. The sample yields about 150,000 clones, roughly 90% seen once. Source: peripheral blood, taken on day 0 of MenACWY control vaccination. The TCR comes from an adult in good health. This chain joins TRBV5-1 and TRBJ1-2; 7 nucleotides align to TRBD1. The CDR3, as DNA: TGCGCCAGCAGCCGGACCGGGACAGTCGAGTATGGCTACACCTTC. Its translation: CASSRTGTVEYGYTF. The whole variable domain, remainder taken from reference TRBV5-1 and TRBJ1-2, is KAGVTQTPRYLIKTRGQQVTLSCSPISGHRSVSWYQQTPGQGLQFLFEYFSETQRNKGNFPGRFSGRQFSNSRSEMNVSTLELGDSALYLCASSRTGTVEYGYTFGSGTRLTVV.